Each of the 28 T cell receptor beta chains below was sequenced from the same sample in a study of T cells in Graves' hyperthyroidism and ophthalmopathy. Amplification yielded TCR beta CDR3 regions, with RNA transcripts as the source. The TCR CDR3 first-round RT-PCR relied on the HTBI primer set. TCRdb independently ran MiXCR on the multiplex PCR reads; one entry per CDR3 protein. Here the sample spans 250,000 to 350,000 distinct CDR3 sequences, over 15% being singletons. Sequencing used blood. The receptors stem from a man aged 25 to 40 with Graves' hyperthyroidism.

The CDR3 bases are TGTGCCAGCAGCGTGGGGGGCCGGGAGCAGTACTTC. The encoded protein is CASSVGGREQYF. This chain connects TRBV5-6 to TRBJ2-7, with D tentatively TRBD1 or TRBD2 (6 bases each). Trimming took off 4 bases at V and 7 bases at J, with 12 bases between the two ends. Germline-derived CDR1 and CDR2 are SGHDT and YYEEEE. This CDR3 region has 12 residues.

This chain uses TRBV11-2 with TRBJ2-7; D is perhaps TRBD2 (6 bases). Germline values: CDR1 SGHAT, CDR2 FQNNGV. The V end was cut by 5 bases, the J end by 3 bases, with 17 bases between. The length of the CDR3 is 15 residues. The CDR3 sequence is CASSPTLEGLYEQYF. The CDR3 DNA reads TGTGCCAGCAGCCCCACCCTGGAGGGTCTCTACGAGCAGTACTTC.

This clonotype occurred a few times. V is TRBV5-6 and J is TRBJ1-1; D unresolved. Germline V gene data show CDR1 as SGHDT and CDR2 as YYEEEE. The CDR3 totals 13 residues. The V end was cut by 6 bases, the J end by 0 bases, with 9 bases between. The CDR3 DNA is TGTGCCAGCAACACTAAGATGAACACTGAAGCTTTCTTT. It yields the protein CASNTKMNTEAFF.

The chain employs TRBV6-9 and TRBJ1-4, with D possibly TRBD1 on 5 matching bases. V lost 3 bases, J lost 0 bases, and 29 bases lay in between. Per germline, CDR1 MNHGY and CDR2 SVAAGI. The CDR3 is 22 amino acids. The CDR3 is CASSYARRGRERPGATNEKLFF. In DNA, the CDR3 is TGTGCCAGCAGTTACGCTCGGCGGGGCAGGGAAAGGCCGGGAGCAACTAATGAAAAACTGTTTTTT.

This clonotype was detected many times. The gene calls are TRBV6-2 or TRBV6-3 and TRBJ2-3, with no clear D. Germline CDR1 is MNHEY and CDR2 is SVGEGT. This CDR3 region has 12 residues. The germline V and J ends were trimmed by 6 bases and 0 bases, with 4 bases remaining between them. The CDR3 sequence: CASRTSTDTQYF. The CDR3 coding sequence is TGTGCCAGCAGGACTAGCACAGATACGCAGTATTTT.

Concerning this clonotype: A much larger clone lies one base from this, so it may be a read error. This chain joins TRBV6-2 or TRBV6-3 and TRBJ2-7; 8 bases align to TRBD1. CDR1 is MNHEY, CDR2 SVGEGT, per germline. This CDR3 is built from 14 residues. The CDR3 loop reads CVSSYRQGAYEQYF. As DNA, the CDR3 is TGTGTCAGCAGTTACAGGCAGGGGGCTTACGAGCAGTACTTC.

This clonotype turned up a few times. The chain employs TRBV3-1 and TRBJ1-4; D uncertain. The V gene's germline CDR1 is LGHDT and CDR2 YNNKEL (reference sequence). V was cut by 8 bases and J by 2 bases, with 6 bases left in between. The CDR3 length is 12 residues. The CDR3 DNA reads as TGTGCCAGCGGTGGGACTAATGAAAAACTGTTTTTT. It translates to CASGGTNEKLFF.

The CDR3 nucleotides are TGTGCCAGCAGCCCATTAGACAGGGTCGACGAGCAGTACTTC. Amino acids: CASSPLDRVDEQYF. The J gene is TRBJ2-7, the V gene TRBV28; TRBD1 agrees at 7 bases. The germline V gene encodes CDR1 MDHEN and CDR2 SYDVKM. This CDR3 has 14 amino acids. V gave up 6 bases and J gave up 5 bases; unmatched junction bases: 10.

The chain is built from TRBV6-1 and TRBJ1-5, with TRBD1 matching 7 bases. The J segment lost 0 bases and the V segment lost 2 bases, leaving 10 bases of the junction unmatched. This CDR3 is 18 amino acids long. From germline, CDR1 is MNHNS and CDR2 SASEGT. The DNA for the CDR3 is TGTGCCAGCAGTGAAAACCGCAGAGGGACAGATAGCAATCAGCCCCAGCATTTT. This sequence encodes CASSENRRGTDSNQPQHF.

This chain uses TRBV6-2 or TRBV6-3 with TRBJ2-7, with D uncertain. CDR3 length: 11 amino acids. Germline values: CDR1 MNHEY, CDR2 SVGEGT. The V and J ends lost 8 bases and 3 bases respectively, with 8 bases between them. In DNA form, the CDR3 reads TGTGCCAGCCGGTTGGACTACGAGCAGTACTTC. Translation: CASRLDYEQYF.

This clonotype was counted at least ten times. The chain carries TRBV3-1 and TRBJ1-3; D is unclear. The CDR3 runs to 15 residues. CDR1 is LGHDT and CDR2 is YNNKEL in the germline V gene (reference sequence). The V and J ends lost 4 bases and 8 bases respectively, with 18 bases between them. This CDR3 is CASSRGLGNRHTIYF. CDR3 nucleotide sequence: TGTGCCAGCAGCCGAGGTTTAGGCAACCGACACACCATATATTTT.

This clonotype was seen more than once but under ten times. This chain joins TRBV4-2 and TRBJ2-1; 7 bases agree with TRBD2. V gave up 4 bases and J gave up 1 base; unmatched junction bases: 7. Germline V CDR1 and CDR2: LGHNA, YNFKEQ. The CDR3 sequence is 16 residues long. In DNA, the CDR3 is TGTGCCAGCAGCCCCGCTAGCGGCAATTCCTACAATGAGCAGTTCTTC. Translated: CASSPASGNSYNEQFF.

This clonotype was recorded many times. This chain joins TRBV12-3 or TRBV12-4 and TRBJ2-7; 8 bases are a match to TRBD1. J was trimmed by 7 bases and V by 8 bases; bases with no gene match: 13. This CDR3 spans 14 amino acids. Here the CDR3 reads CASSGQGGPWEQYF. CDR3 nucleotide sequence: TGTGCCAGCTCCGGACAGGGCGGCCCCTGGGAGCAGTACTTC.

This chain joins TRBV5-1 and TRBJ1-5, with 7 bases that match TRBD1. V lost 4 bases and J lost 7; bases outside the gene matches: 11. Per the germline V gene, CDR1 is SGHRS and CDR2 is YFSETQ. This CDR3 comprises 15 residues. The CDR3 nucleotides are TGCGCCAGCAGCCCAGGGGGGGGGACGGCGCAGCCCCAGCATTTT. As protein: CASSPGGGTAQPQHF.

The sample holds many counts of this clonotype. V and J are TRBV7-8 and TRBJ2-5; 7 nucleotides align to TRBD2. The germline gives CDR1 SGHVS, CDR2 FQNEAQ. This CDR3 region has 14 residues. The J segment lost 1 base and the V segment lost 5 bases, leaving 4 bases of the junction unmatched. Here the CDR3 reads CASSATSSQETQYF. In DNA form, the CDR3 reads TGTGCCAGCAGCGCGACTAGCAGCCAAGAGACCCAGTACTTC.

This clonotype was found a few times. J is TRBJ2-7 and V is TRBV11-2, with 10 bases aligning to TRBD1. This CDR3 is 15 amino acids long. The V segment lost 5 bases and the J segment 2 bases; nucleotides outside the gene matches: 6. Germline V gene data show CDR1 as SGHAT and CDR2 as FQNNGV. The CDR3 here is CASSQGQGVAYEQYF. CDR3 DNA: TGTGCCAGCAGCCAAGGACAGGGGGTAGCCTACGAGCAGTACTTC.

This clonotype showed up just a few times. The V and J genes are TRBV5-5 and TRBJ2-4; 10 nucleotides match TRBD2. Trimming at V came to 0 bases and at J to 5 bases, leaving 5 bases not matched to a gene. This CDR3 has 16 residues. Germline CDR1 reads SGHKS; CDR2 reads YYEKEE (reference sequence). The CDR3 is CASSLGLAGDENIQYF. The CDR3 nucleotides read TGTGCCAGCAGCTTGGGGCTAGCGGGAGACGAAAACATTCAGTACTTC.

This clonotype showed up many times. The genes are TRBV5-1 and TRBJ2-5; tentative D call: TRBD1 (6 bases). Germline loops: CDR1 SGHRS, CDR2 YFSETQ. The CDR3 consists of 17 residues. V lost 0 bases, J lost 0 bases, and 15 bases lay in between. The CDR3 bases are TGCGCCAGCAGCTTGGGGGAAGGACAGATGTACCAAGAGACCCAGTACTTC. This encodes CASSLGEGQMYQETQYF.

This chain joins TRBV5-1 and TRBJ2-7; D might be TRBD1 (5 bases). The CDR3 covers 14 residues. Germline V CDR1 and CDR2: SGHRS, YFSETQ. Trimming left V 4 bases short and J 2 bases short, with 13 bases between. This CDR3 reads CASSPPRQTYEQYF. As DNA, the CDR3 is TGCGCCAGCAGCCCCCCGCGACAGACCTACGAGCAGTACTTC. The variable domain in full, completed from reference TRBV5-1 and TRBJ2-7, reads KAGVTQTPRYLIKTRGQQVTLSCSPISGHRSVSWYQQTPGQGLQFLFEYFSETQRNKGNFPGRFSGRQFSNSRSEMNVSTLELGDSALYLCASSPPRQTYEQYFGPGTRLTVT.

This clonotype was seen repeatedly, ten times or more. This chain joins TRBV30 and TRBJ2-7; D is possibly TRBD1 (7 bases). Germline lookup yields CDR1 GTSNPN and CDR2 SVGIG (reference sequence). This CDR3 is 15 amino acids long. V lost 0 bases and J lost 5, with 17 bases in between. The CDR3 bases are TGTGCCTGGAGTGTCCCTCAGGGGGGTCGGGACGAGCAGTACTTC. Translating it yields CAWSVPQGGRDEQYF.

This clonotype occurred a few times. The V gene is TRBV9, the J gene TRBJ2-7; 8 bases agree with TRBD1. Looked up from germline, CDR1 is SGDLS and CDR2 is YYNGEE. V was clipped by 3 bases and J by 3 bases; unmatched bases: 2. The CDR3 covers 13 residues. CDR3 amino acids: CASSDTGGYEQYF. The CDR3, as DNA: TGTGCCAGCAGCGATACAGGGGGCTACGAGCAGTACTTC.

This clonotype was observed at least ten times. V is TRBV6-1 and J is TRBJ1-5, with D possibly TRBD1 on 5 matching bases. The germline V gene encodes CDR1 MNHNS and CDR2 SASEGT. V was pared by 4 bases and J by 6 bases, with 10 bases between. This CDR3 has 13 residues. The CDR3 DNA reads TGTGCCAGCAGTGGTGGGGCCGGTCAGCCCCAGCATTTT. Translation gives CASSGGAGQPQHF.

In this sample, this clonotype turned up many times. The chain uses TRBV3-1 and TRBJ1-4; perhaps TRBD1 as D (5 bases). This CDR3 is 16 amino acids long. The V gene's germline CDR1 is LGHDT and CDR2 YNNKEL (reference sequence). The ends were cut back, 3 bases at V and 0 bases at J, with 11 bases in the middle. The CDR3 DNA is TGTGCCAGCAGCCACTCGACAGTAGCAACTAATGAAAAACTGTTTTTT. Protein sequence: CASSHSTVATNEKLFF. Variable domain in full (rest from reference TRBV3-1 and TRBJ1-4): DTAVSQTPKYLVTQMGNDKSIKCEQNLGHDTMYWYKQDSKKFLKIMFSYNNKELIINETVPNRFSPKSPDKAHLNLHINSLELGDSAVYFCASSHSTVATNEKLFFGSGTQLSVL.

This clonotype was observed at least ten times. The rearrangement links TRBV7-2 to TRBJ2-1; 8 bases line up with TRBD2. The CDR3 is 14 amino acids. The V gene end was trimmed by 3 bases and the J gene end by 7 bases; junction bases not matched to a gene: 5. The germline gives CDR1 SGHTA, CDR2 FQGNSA. CDR3 region: CASSLSGSGNEQFF. CDR3 coding DNA: TGTGCCAGCAGCTTGAGCGGGAGTGGGAATGAGCAGTTCTTC.

This clonotype was observed a few times. In this CDR3 the conserved last residue, phenylalanine or tryptophan, is missing, so a read error is likely. No DNA is shown, since the ends of the CDR3 on it are uncertain; the CDR3 is the one TCRdb lists. The CDR3 spells CASSEYSGTAAL. The chain links TRBV6-1 to TRBJ2-7; the D call of TRBD1 is as the table states it, not checked on the DNA. Germline assignment: CDR1 MNHNS and CDR2 SASEGT. The CDR3 totals 12 residues, both ends included.

This clonotype was seen many times. The genes are TRBV11-2 and TRBJ2-1, with D perhaps TRBD1 (5 bases). CDR1 and CDR2 from the germline V gene are SGHAT and FQNNGV. V lost 0 bases and J lost 0, with 6 bases in between. CDR3 length: 15 residues. CDR3 nucleotide sequence: TGTGCCAGCAGCTTAGAAGGGGCCTCCTACAATGAGCAGTTCTTC. The encoded protein is CASSLEGASYNEQFF.

Comment on this clonotype: Being one base from a much bigger clone, this may be a read error. V usage is TRBV30 and J usage is TRBJ2-5; D gene unclear. The CDR3 length is 14 residues. V shed 2 bases and J shed 2 bases, with 12 bases lying between them. Germline values: CDR1 GTSNPN, CDR2 SVGIG (reference sequence). In nucleotides, the CDR3 is TGTGCCTGGAGTTTACCGGGCAGTCAAGAGACCCAGTACTTC. Residues: CAWSLPGSQETQYF. Combining the CDR3 with reference TRBV30 and TRBJ2-5 gives the whole variable domain SQTIHQWPATLVQPVGSPLSLECTVEGTSNPNLYWYRQAAGRGLQLLFYSVGIGQISSEVPQNLSASRPQDRQFILSSKKLLLSDSGFYLCAWSLPGSQETQYFGPGTRLLVL.

This clonotype was detected a few times. Germline and junction disagree at one end, which may indicate a read error. V is TRBV6-2 or TRBV6-3 and J is TRBJ2-1; possibly TRBD2 for D (6 bases). Germline V gives CDR1 MNHEY, CDR2 SVGEGT. CDR3 length: 14 amino acids. The CDR3 DNA reads as TGTGCCAGCAGTTTTTGGGACTCCGACAATGAGCAGTTCTTC. Its translation: CASSFWDSDNEQFF.